This TCR beta chain comes out of a study of T cell clones after liver transplantation. Study-wide background: TCRbeta sequencing after a pre-transplant mixed lymphocyte reaction identified graft-donor-reactive clones, later tracked in post-transplant blood. Study results and limitations: Graft donor-reactive T cells may have migrated into the graft rather than being deleted.

Germline CDR1 is GTSNPN and CDR2 is SVGIG (reference sequence). V gave up 0 bases and J gave up 5 bases, with 7 bases separating them. The CDR3 covers 12 residues. Clones were sequenced by immunoSEQ multiplex PCR, and TCRdb holds only the in-frame ones, with some missing. The sample lists 85,000 to 130,000 clones, around 83% occurring once. This clone was found a few times. The antigen remains undetermined. The sample was CD4+ T cells from blood, taken before liver transplant. The chain carries TRBV30 and TRBJ2-5, with D unclear. The receptor was isolated from a human donor who received a liver transplant. CDR3 sequence (DNA): TGTGCCTGGAGTGTACGGGCGGAGACCCAGTACTTC. This translates into CAWSVRAETQYF.